Below, 32 T cell receptor beta chains from the same sample are listed, as sequenced in a study of T cell responses to AZD1222 COVID-19 vaccine. TCRdb's copy holds only in-frame clones and misses some; the assay was immunoSEQ multiplex PCR. The profile shows about 81,000 clones, 86% of them singletons. The starting material was peripheral blood, obtained 28 days after the second AZD1222 dose. All receptors derive from an adult who received the AZD1222 COVID-19 vaccine.

In this sample, this clone turned up a few times. The genes are TRBV30 and TRBJ1-3; D possibly corresponds to TRBD1 (5 bases). The CDR3 has 16 residues. V was pared by 0 bases and J by 4 bases, with 16 bases between. The V gene's germline CDR1 is GTSNPN and CDR2 SVGIG (reference sequence). CDR3 DNA sequence: TGTGCCTGGAGTGTAACCGGGACGGCGGGAGGAAACACCATATATTTT. This codes for CAWSVTGTAGGNTIYF.

This clone was detected only once. V and J are TRBV6-1 and TRBJ1-1, with a possible D match to TRBD1 (6 bases). Per the germline V gene, CDR1 is MNHNS and CDR2 is SASEGT. CDR3 length: 17 residues. Trimming pared 1 base from V and 1 base from J, leaving 16 bases between. CDR3 region: CASSEEGWGAWNTEAFF. The DNA of the CDR3 is TGTGCCAGCAGTGAAGAGGGTTGGGGGGCCTGGAACACTGAAGCTTTCTTT.

J is TRBJ2-1 and V is TRBV9; tentative D call: TRBD2 (7 bases). V lost 4 bases to trimming and J lost 6 bases, with 17 bases between them. The germline gives CDR1 SGDLS, CDR2 YYNGEE. The CDR3 contains 15 residues. This CDR3 reads CASSRGALSRNEQFF. The CDR3 DNA reads as TGTGCCAGCAGCCGGGGGGCTCTCAGCCGCAATGAGCAGTTCTTC.

This chain uses TRBV6-5 with TRBJ1-5, with unresolved D. There are 13 residues in the CDR3. V was pared by 6 bases and J by 7 bases, with 13 bases between. Germline CDR1 is MNHEY and CDR2 is SVGAGI. The chain's CDR3 is CASRERGRQPQHF. The DNA for the CDR3 is TGTGCCAGCAGGGAGCGGGGTAGGCAGCCCCAGCATTTT.

This rearrangement joins TRBV5-1 to TRBJ1-1, with 7 bases matching TRBD1. The CDR3 consists of 13 residues. The germline V gene encodes CDR1 SGHRS and CDR2 YFSETQ. The J segment lost 5 bases and the V segment lost 4 bases, leaving 5 bases of the junction unmatched. CDR3 amino acids: CASSLPGQTEAFF. Here the CDR3 DNA reads TGCGCCAGCAGCCTTCCGGGACAGACTGAAGCTTTCTTT. The full variable domain, with the rest looked up from reference TRBV5-1 and TRBJ1-1, is KAGVTQTPRYLIKTRGQQVTLSCSPISGHRSVSWYQQTPGQGLQFLFEYFSETQRNKGNFPGRFSGRQFSNSRSEMNVSTLELGDSALYLCASSLPGQTEAFFGQGTRLTVV.

The chain has TRBV7-3 and TRBJ1-2, with D possibly being TRBD1 (5 bases). The CDR3 covers 14 residues. Germline CDR1 and CDR2: SGHTA and FQGTGA. V lost 5 bases and J lost 4, with 14 bases in between. The CDR3 nucleotides read TGTGCCAGCAGCCCGGGAAGGGGTAGCTATGGCTACACCTTC. Translated, it gives CASSPGRGSYGYTF.

This clone was seen a single time. Here the CDR3 reads CASSLDRVRGREAFF. CDR3 DNA: TGTGCCAGCAGCTTAGATCGCGTCAGGGGGCGCGAAGCTTTCTTT. The chain has TRBV11-2 and TRBJ1-1; 8 bases are a match to TRBD1. V lost 0 bases to trimming and J lost 8 bases; unmatched junction nucleotides: 8. This CDR3 comprises 15 residues. The germline gives CDR1 SGHAT, CDR2 FQNNGV.

In this sample, this clone turned up a few times. V gene TRBV5-1 combines with J gene TRBJ2-7, with 14 bases matching TRBD2. Germline loops: CDR1 SGHRS, CDR2 YFSETQ. The CDR3 length is 20 residues. The junction had 17 bases not matched to a gene; V was cut back by 3 bases and J by 3 bases. As DNA, the CDR3 is TGCGCCAGCAGCTCCGGGGGCTTCCCGGGACTAGCGGGGGAGAACTACGAGCAGTACTTC. As protein: CASSSGGFPGLAGENYEQYF. Looking up the rest from reference TRBV5-1 and TRBJ2-7 gives the full variable domain: KAGVTQTPRYLIKTRGQQVTLSCSPISGHRSVSWYQQTPGQGLQFLFEYFSETQRNKGNFPGRFSGRQFSNSRSEMNVSTLELGDSALYLCASSSGGFPGLAGENYEQYFGPGTRLTVT.

The J gene is TRBJ2-3, the V gene TRBV10-1; 9 bases line up with TRBD2. The V segment lost 0 bases and the J segment 6 bases; nucleotides outside the gene matches: 10. The CDR3 has 17 amino acids. The germline V gene encodes CDR1 WNHNN and CDR2 SYGVQD (reference sequence). CDR3 amino acids: CASSESVQRGVRDTQYF. Written as DNA, the CDR3 is TGCGCCAGCAGTGAGTCGGTCCAGCGGGGGGTCCGGGATACGCAGTATTTT.

The rearrangement joins TRBV4-1 to TRBJ2-1, with D perhaps TRBD1 or TRBD2 (7 bases each). Trimming pared 3 bases from V and 7 bases from J, leaving 28 bases between. The germline V gene encodes CDR1 MGHRA and CDR2 YSYEKL. The CDR3 length is 19 residues. In DNA, the CDR3 is TGCGCCAGCAGCCACAACAGGGGAGGGGGGATTGACGGTGTAAATGAGCAGTTCTTC. This encodes CASSHNRGGGIDGVNEQFF.

The chain combines TRBV6-1 with TRBJ2-2, with D perhaps TRBD1 (6 bases). Germline CDR1 reads MNHNS; CDR2 reads SASEGT. This CDR3 has 16 residues. Trimming took off 2 bases at V and 3 bases at J, with 13 bases between the two ends. CDR3 nucleotide sequence: TGTGCCAGCAGTGAATTACAGGGTGGGGACACCGGGGAGCTGTTTTTT. Encoded protein: CASSELQGGDTGELFF.

The rearrangement uses TRBV27 and TRBJ2-2; 13 bases are a match to TRBD2. The CDR3 totals 16 residues. The germline gives CDR1 MNHEY, CDR2 SMNVEV (reference sequence). V was pared by 4 bases and J by 6 bases, with 5 bases of the junction left unmatched. The CDR3 DNA sequence: TGTGCCAGCAGTTCCCCGGGACTAGCGGGACCCGGGGAGCTGTTTTTT. As protein: CASSSPGLAGPGELFF.

This clone was picked up one time. V gene TRBV12-5 combines with J gene TRBJ2-3, with 7 bases aligning to TRBD1. This CDR3 has 13 amino acids. Trimming took 6 bases from V and 6 from J; bases not matched to a gene: 6. CDR1 is LGHNT, CDR2 FRNRAP, per germline. The CDR3 DNA follows: TGTGCTAGTGGCGGGACAGCTGCGGATACGCAGTATTTT. Its protein product is CASGGTAADTQYF.

The V call is TRBV19, the J call TRBJ2-1; D is ambiguous. Germline values: CDR1 LNHDA, CDR2 SQIVND (reference sequence). Deletions cut 3 bases from V and 4 bases from J, with 4 bases between. CDR3 size: 12 residues. CDR3 residues: CASSIGYNEQFF. CDR3 nucleotides: TGTGCCAGTAGTATTGGGTACAATGAGCAGTTCTTC.

The CDR3 DNA reads TGCGCCAGCAGCCCCCTCCCTGGACAGAGCACAGATACGCAGTATTTT. Translation: CASSPLPGQSTDTQYF. The V and J genes are TRBV5-1 and TRBJ2-3; D is perhaps TRBD1 (6 bases). CDR1 and CDR2 (germline): SGHRS, YFSETQ. The CDR3 totals 16 residues. Trimming pared 4 bases from V and 0 bases from J, leaving 15 bases between.

V gene TRBV7-2 combines with J gene TRBJ2-2; D is perhaps TRBD1 or TRBD2 (6 bases each). CDR1 SGHTA and CDR2 FQGNSA come from the germline V gene. Trimming took 5 bases from V and 4 from J, leaving 17 bases between them. CDR3 length: 16 amino acids. CDR3 nucleotide sequence: TGTGCCAGCAGCCGCCCGGGGGCCTATAGCACCGGGGAGCTGTTTTTT. It codes for CASSRPGAYSTGELFF.

The chain recombines TRBV20-1 with TRBJ1-5; weak D call: TRBD1 (5 bases). From germline, CDR1 is DFQATT and CDR2 SNEGSKA (reference sequence). The CDR3 has 17 residues. V lost 3 bases to trimming and J lost 4 bases, with 22 bases between them. The CDR3, as DNA: TGCAGTGCTAGTCCGGGACCATCGAAAAGGGAGAATCAGCCCCAGCATTTT. Translated, it gives CSASPGPSKRENQPQHF.

This chain uses TRBV19 with TRBJ2-2; 7 positions match TRBD1. CDR3 length: 15 residues. The germline V gene has CDR1 LNHDA and CDR2 SQIVND (reference sequence). V lost 7 bases and J lost 0; bases outside the gene matches: 5. The CDR3 loop is CASISQGANTGELFF. CDR3 nucleotide sequence: TGTGCCAGTATCAGCCAGGGGGCGAACACCGGGGAGCTGTTTTTT.

The genes are TRBV6-5 and TRBJ1-2; 9 nucleotides line up with TRBD1. The CDR3 covers 14 residues. The V gene's germline CDR1 is MNHEY and CDR2 SVGAGI. V trimming: 0 bases; J trimming: 4 bases; junction bases outside the gene matches: 0. CDR3 protein: CASSYSTGGYGYTF. DNA of the CDR3: TGTGCCAGCAGTTACTCGACAGGGGGCTATGGCTACACCTTC.

The rearrangement uses TRBV4-2 and TRBJ2-7; TRBD1 might be the D (5 bases). This CDR3 contains 16 residues. Trimming stripped 4 bases from V and 2 bases from J, with 18 bases between. Germline V lookup: CDR1 LGHNA, CDR2 YNFKEQ. The CDR3 region is CASSPTKKGVPYEQYF. The DNA for the CDR3 is TGTGCCAGCAGCCCTACCAAGAAAGGGGTCCCCTACGAGCAGTACTTC.

This clone came up once. The chain has TRBV11-3 and TRBJ2-5; D is perhaps TRBD1 or TRBD2 (7 bases each). The V and J ends lost 1 base and 5 bases respectively, with 14 bases between them. The V gene's germline CDR1 is SGHNT and CDR2 YENEEA. There are 15 residues in the CDR3. Here the CDR3 reads CASSLGEGALETQYF. Written as DNA, the CDR3 is TGTGCCAGCAGCTTAGGGGAGGGGGCGTTGGAGACCCAGTACTTC.

This clone was counted once. The genes are TRBV10-2 and TRBJ2-1; 7 bases fit TRBD2. J was trimmed by 2 bases and V by 4 bases; bases with no gene match: 5. Germline V lookup: CDR1 WSHSY, CDR2 SAAADI. The CDR3 is made up of 15 amino acids. The CDR3, as DNA: TGCGCCAGCAGTGGGCCCAGCGGGACCTACAATGAGCAGTTCTTC. The encoded protein is CASSGPSGTYNEQFF.

This chain connects TRBV6-6 to TRBJ1-5; 8 bases fit TRBD1. The CDR3 length is 18 residues. Losses at the gene ends were 5 bases for V and 3 bases for J; bases not matched to a gene: 15. CDR1 is MNHNY, CDR2 SVGAGI, per germline (reference sequence). CDR3 in amino acids: CASSPRGQNRGNNQPQHF. The CDR3 nucleotides are TGTGCCAGCAGTCCCAGGGGCCAAAACAGGGGGAACAATCAGCCCCAGCATTTT.

The V and J genes are TRBV5-1 and TRBJ1-1, with D possibly being TRBD1 (5 bases). Germline V gives CDR1 SGHRS, CDR2 YFSETQ. V dropped 2 bases and J dropped 4 bases, with 12 bases sitting between them. The CDR3 runs to 14 residues. The CDR3 DNA reads TGCGCCAGCAGCTTCCAGGGTGGGGGCACTGAAGCTTTCTTT. It translates to CASSFQGGGTEAFF.

The chain has TRBV15 and TRBJ1-4; 7 bases align to TRBD1. Per the germline V gene, CDR1 is LNHNV and CDR2 is YYDKDF (reference sequence). The junction had 9 bases not matched to a gene; V was cut back by 0 bases and J by 8 bases. The CDR3 sequence is 16 residues long. CDR3 nucleotides: TGTGCCACCAGCAGAGATCAGGGGGGGCTTCTGGAAAAACTGTTTTTT. Its protein is CATSRDQGGLLEKLFF.

This sequence joins TRBV28 and TRBJ1-1; D unresolved. The germline CDR1 and CDR2 sequences are MDHEN and SYDVKM. This CDR3 comprises 11 residues. V lost 7 bases and J lost 4, with 7 bases in between. The CDR3: CASTFSTEAFF. DNA for the CDR3: TGTGCCAGCACCTTCAGCACTGAAGCTTTCTTT.

CDR3 DNA: TGTGCCAGCAGTGACCGACAGGGTAATGAAAAACTGTTTTTT. Its translation: CASSDRQGNEKLFF. The chain uses TRBV6-1 and TRBJ1-4, with 7 bases matching TRBD1. The J segment lost 4 bases and the V segment lost 3 bases, leaving 2 bases of the junction unmatched. Germline lookup yields CDR1 MNHNS and CDR2 SASEGT. The CDR3 covers 14 residues.

The chain couples TRBV19 to TRBJ1-5, with D uncertain. Trimming removed 8 bases from V and 9 bases from J, with 14 bases in between. The CDR3 totals 12 residues. Germline values: CDR1 LNHDA, CDR2 SQIVND (reference sequence). CDR3 sequence (DNA): TGTGCCAGTGGACCGGACGGGTGGCCCCAGCATTTT. This encodes CASGPDGWPQHF.

CDR3: CASSQVQGGTEAFF. The CDR3 DNA is TGCGCCAGCAGCCAAGTACAGGGAGGGACTGAAGCTTTCTTT. The chain carries TRBV4-1 and TRBJ1-1; D is perhaps TRBD1 (6 bases). V was clipped by 1 base and J by 5 bases, with 11 bases between them. The CDR3 sequence is 14 residues long. CDR1 MGHRA and CDR2 YSYEKL come from the germline V gene.

This sequence joins TRBV9 and TRBJ2-1; D gene uncertain. This CDR3 contains 16 residues. The germline V and J ends were trimmed by 0 bases and 2 bases, with 12 bases remaining between them. CDR1 is SGDLS, CDR2 YYNGEE, per germline. The CDR3, as DNA: TGTGCCAGCAGCGTAGCCGCTAGAGAAACCTACAATGAGCAGTTCTTC. Translating gives CASSVAARETYNEQFF.

The J gene is TRBJ2-2, the V gene TRBV30; TRBD1 agrees at 7 bases. The V gene's germline CDR1 is GTSNPN and CDR2 SVGIG (reference sequence). V lost 6 bases and J lost 4; bases outside the gene matches: 14. The CDR3 runs to 16 residues. The CDR3 sequence: CACPKNPTGATGELFF. CDR3 nucleotide sequence: TGTGCCTGCCCCAAAAACCCTACAGGGGCCACCGGGGAGCTGTTTTTT.

The chain joins TRBV23-1 to TRBJ2-7; the match to TRBD1 covers 8 bases. TRBV23-1 is noted as an ORF with a role that remains uncertain. Trimming cost V 4 bases and J 2 bases; bases outside gene matches: 10. The CDR3 loop spans 16 amino acids. Here the CDR3 reads CASSPRPRGQPYEQYF. In DNA form, the CDR3 reads TGCGCCAGCAGTCCCCGTCCCAGGGGGCAGCCCTACGAGCAGTACTTC.